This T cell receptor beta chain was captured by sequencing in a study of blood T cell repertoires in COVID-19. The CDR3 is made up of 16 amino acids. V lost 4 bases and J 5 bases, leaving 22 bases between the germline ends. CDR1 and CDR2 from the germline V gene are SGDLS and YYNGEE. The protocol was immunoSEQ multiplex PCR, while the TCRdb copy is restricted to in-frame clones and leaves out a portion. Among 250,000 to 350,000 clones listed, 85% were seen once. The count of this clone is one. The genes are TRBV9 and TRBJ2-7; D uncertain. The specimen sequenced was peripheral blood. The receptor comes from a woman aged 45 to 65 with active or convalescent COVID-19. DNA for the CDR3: TGTGCCAGCAGCACCCAACCTGCGGTCCGGATGCACGAGCAGTACTTC. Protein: CASSTQPAVRMHEQYF.